The rows below give T cell receptor beta chains drawn from one sample of a study of neurological immune-mediated disorders. TCRdb reprocessed the 5' RACE reads via MiXCR and lists one record per CDR3 protein. The sample records tens of thousands of distinct CDR3 sequences, about 9.1% being singletons. The specimen sequenced was PBMCs. These receptors were collected from a woman aged 40-49 years in good health. CDR3s include the opening cysteine and the closing phenylalanine or tryptophan. D genes are given only for firm matches. A clone size is listed for some rows: how often the clone was seen (once, few, many), or a class if it is expanded.

TRBD2,TRBJ2-6,TRBV9,many,TGTGCCAGCAGCGTATTACACGGGGGGGCCTCTGGGGCCAACGTCCTGACTTTC,CASSVLHGGASGANVLTF
TRBD2,TRBJ2-1,TRBV7-2,many,TGTGCCAGCAGCTTACGAGCGGGAGCTAACAATGAGCAGTTCTTC,CASSLRAGANNEQFF
TRBD1,TRBJ2-1,TRBV20-1,many,TGCAGTGCTAGTTCCCATTTTCTTAGTGGGACAGGGGGCGCTGCGGGCGTGAGAAAGCAGTTCTTC,CSASSHFLSGTGGAAGVRKQFF
NA,TRBJ2-5,TRBV18,NA,TGTGCCAGCTCACCACCGAATACGCAAGAGACCCAGTACTTC,CASSPPNTQETQYF
NA,TRBJ2-7,TRBV18,many,TGTGCCAGCTCACAGGGGCGTACCTACGAGCAGTACTTC,CASSQGRTYEQYF
NA,TRBJ1-2,TRBV11-2,many,TGTGCCAGCAGCTTAGCTAAGACACCTTCTCCCGGCTATGGCTACACCTTC,CASSLAKTPSPGYGYTF
NA,TRBJ1-2,TRBV4-3,many,TGCGCCAGCAGCCAGTCTGACGGGGCACAATATGGCTACACCTTC,CASSQSDGAQYGYTF
TRBD2,TRBJ2-4,TRBV4-1,many,TGCGCCAGCAGCCAAGAGACTGGTCTAGCGGGGAAAAACATTCAGTACTTC,CASSQETGLAGKNIQYF
TRBD1,TRBJ2-5,TRBV7-3,few,TGTGCCAGCAGCCCCAGGGCCGGGACAGGGATTCGCCAGTACTTC,CASSPRAGTGIRQYF
TRBD1,TRBJ2-7,TRBV18,many,TGTGCCAGCTCACAGGCGGGACAGGGGCACGAGCAGTACTTC,CASSQAGQGHEQYF
TRBD1,TRBJ1-5,TRBV7-2,NA,TGTGCCAGCAGCCTCCGGACAGGGGAAGGGCAGCCCAAGCATTTT,CASSLRTGEGQPKHF
NA,TRBJ1-1,TRBV10-1,NA,TGCGCCAGCAGCCCTGGATATTTTAAGGACTCAGCCACTGAAGCTTTCTTT,CASSPGYFKDSATEAFF
TRBD2,TRBJ2-3,TRBV9,many,TGTGCCAGCAGCGTAGGGTTGAGCGGGAGATACACAGATACGCAGTATTTT,CASSVGLSGRYTDTQYF
NA,TRBJ2-7,TRBV7-7,many,TGTGCCAGCAGCTTAAGTCCCGGCAGGAGCCACGAGCAGTACTTC,CASSLSPGRSHEQYF
TRBD1,TRBJ2-2,TRBV5-1,many,TGCGCCAGCAGCCCGGGGGACAGGGCCGTGGAGCTGTTTTTT,CASSPGDRAVELFF
NA,TRBJ1-2,TRBV25-1,many,TGTGCCACCCAGACCGGACAGAGGGGCTACACCTTC,CATQTGQRGYTF
NA,TRBJ2-1,TRBV11-2,NA,TGTGCCAGCAGCCGGGCGAGGGCCTCGTACAATGAGCAGTTCTTC,CASSRARASYNEQFF
TRBD1,TRBJ2-5,TRBV10-3,many,TGTGCCATCAGTATGACAGGGGAGGCGGCAGAGACCCAGTACTTC,CAISMTGEAAETQYF
TRBD1,TRBJ1-2,TRBV5-1,many,TGCGCCAGCAGCTTGCAGCAGGGGGGGCAACGGTATGGCTACACCTTC,CASSLQQGGQRYGYTF
NA,TRBJ2-2,TRBV7-9,NA,TGTGCCAGCAGCTTAGGGCAGAACACCGGGGAGCTGTTTTTT,CASSLGQNTGELFF
NA,TRBJ2-3,TRBV7-2,many,TGTGCCAGCAGCTGGCGGGGAAGCACAGATACGCAGTATTTT,CASSWRGSTDTQYF
NA,TRBJ2-5,TRBV4-2,many,TGTGCCAGCAGCCAAGTAGGGAGATCGGAGACCCAGTACTTC,CASSQVGRSETQYF
TRBD2,TRBJ2-5,TRBV6-1,many,TGTGCCAGCACCCCCCTCCCGACTAGCCTCCTTGCCCAAGAGACCCAGTACTTC,CASTPLPTSLLAQETQYF
NA,TRBJ1-1,TRBV7-2,many,TGTGCCAGCAGCTTAGCGCTCGAATTGGGACTGGGTGCTTTCTTT,CASSLALELGLGAFF
NA,TRBJ1-1,TRBV20-1,few,TGCAGTGCTAGTGCCGGGGGTCCGAACACTGAAGCTTTCTTT,CSASAGGPNTEAFF
NA,TRBJ2-3,TRBV29-1,once,TGCAGCATAAAATCACGGGGAGCGCAGTATTTT,CSIKSRGAQYF
NA,TRBJ1-2,TRBV14,many,TGTGCCAGCAGCCCTAATATGGGGCCCTATGGCTACACCTTC,CASSPNMGPYGYTF
NA,TRBJ2-7,TRBV29-1,many,TGCAGCGTCGTACAGGGTCCCGAGCAGTACTTC,CSVVQGPEQYF
TRBD1,TRBJ1-1,TRBV6-5,many,TGTGCCAGCAAAGCAACAGGGGGCCCTCGGAACACTGAAGCTTTCTTT,CASKATGGPRNTEAFF
TRBD1,TRBJ1-4,TRBV12-3/TRBV12-4,many,TGTGCCAGCAGCCCAGGGGGACTTAATGAAAAACTGTTTTTT,CASSPGGLNEKLFF
TRBD1,TRBJ2-5,TRBV27,many,TGTGCCAGCAGTTTGTTGGGACAGGACCAAGAGACCCAGTACTTC,CASSLLGQDQETQYF
NA,TRBJ1-2,TRBV20-1,many,TGCAGTGCCGTGCAGAACTATGGCTACACCTTC,CSAVQNYGYTF
TRBD2,TRBJ2-3,TRBV4-3,many,TGCGCCAGCAGCCAAGACTTGCGGGGGTACACAGATACGCAGTATTTT,CASSQDLRGYTDTQYF
NA,TRBJ2-5,TRBV5-1,many,TGCGCCAGCAGCCCGCGGGACAGCCAAGAGACCCAGTACTTC,CASSPRDSQETQYF
TRBD1,TRBJ2-7,TRBV7-2,few,TGTGCCAGCAGCAACATAGGACAGGGGGGATCCTACGAGCAGTACTTC,CASSNIGQGGSYEQYF
TRBD1,TRBJ1-5,TRBV7-2,NA,TGTGCCAACAGACCGGGGACAGTGGGAACCTATAGCAATCAGCCCCAGCATTTT,CANRPGTVGTYSNQPQHF
NA,TRBJ1-1,TRBV20-1,many,TGCAGTGCTAGAGATCTTTCAGGGATCCACCTACGGGGCACTGAAGCTTTCTTT,CSARDLSGIHLRGTEAFF
NA,TRBJ1-3,TRBV2,many,TGTGCCAGCAGTGAGGAACACTCTGGAAACACCATATATTTT,CASSEEHSGNTIYF
NA,TRBJ1-3,TRBV6-5,many,TGTGCCAGCAGCAAAACAGGACCATCTGGAAACACCATATATTTT,CASSKTGPSGNTIYF
TRBD1,TRBJ2-6,TRBV5-1,many,TGCGCCAGCAGCTTGGTTAGCCCCGGGACAGGGCCTGGGGCCAACGTCCTGACTTTC,CASSLVSPGTGPGANVLTF
TRBD1,TRBJ2-7,TRBV5-1,many,TGCGCCAGCAGCTTGGATTCGACAGGGATCGAGCAGTACTTC,CASSLDSTGIEQYF
TRBD1,TRBJ1-1,TRBV6-2/TRBV6-3,many,TGTGCCAGCAATCTACAGGGGGCTCTGTATGAAGCTTTCTTT,CASNLQGALYEAFF
TRBD1,TRBJ2-7,TRBV12-3/TRBV12-4,many,TGTGCCAGCAGGTCCGGACAGGGCTTCAGTTCATCCGACGAGCAGTACTTC,CASRSGQGFSSSDEQYF
TRBD1,TRBJ2-7,TRBV2,few,TGTGCCAGCAGTGGGCAGGGGGTACATGAGAGCTTC,CASSGQGVHESF
NA,TRBJ1-3,TRBV7-9,many,TGTGCCAGCAGCCTTCGCGGACAGCTCTCTGGAAACACCATATATTTT,CASSLRGQLSGNTIYF
TRBD1,TRBJ2-1,TRBV18,many,TGTGCCAGCTCACCGGGGACAGGGTTGATGAATGAGCAGTTCTTC,CASSPGTGLMNEQFF
NA,TRBJ2-1,TRBV7-2,many,TGTGCCAGCAGCTTAGAATTGAGCTCCTACAATGAGCAGTTCTTC,CASSLELSSYNEQFF
TRBD1,TRBJ1-4,TRBV7-2,NA,TGTGCCAGCAGCCAGGGGGCAACTAATGAAAAACTGTTTTTT,CASSQGATNEKLFF
NA,TRBJ1-5,TRBV2,many,TGTGCCAGCAGTGATACCGATGGCAATCAGCCCCAGCATTTT,CASSDTDGNQPQHF
NA,TRBJ2-5,TRBV7-2,many,TGTGCCAGCAGCTCCAATAGGAAGGGATTAGGAGAGACCCAGTACTTC,CASSSNRKGLGETQYF
TRBD1,TRBJ1-2,TRBV14,many,TGTGCCAGCAGCCAACACAGGGGAAACTATGGCTACACCTTC,CASSQHRGNYGYTF
NA,TRBJ2-1,TRBV7-3,many,TGTGCCAGCAGCTTAGGTTGGGCACACAATGAGCAGTTCTTC,CASSLGWAHNEQFF
NA,TRBJ1-2,TRBV5-1,many,TGCGCCAGCAGTTTAGGGGACAATGATAACTATGGCTACACCTTC,CASSLGDNDNYGYTF
NA,TRBJ1-1,TRBV6-1,many,TGTGCCAGCAGTGACCCGGGACTATCGAACACTGAAGCTTTCTTT,CASSDPGLSNTEAFF
NA,TRBJ1-4,TRBV11-3,many,TGTGCCAGCAGCCCCAGAAATCTAGACGGCGAAAAACTGTTTTTT,CASSPRNLDGEKLFF
NA,TRBJ2-3,TRBV12-3/TRBV12-4,many,TGTGCCAGCAGCCCGTTTGTAGGCACAGATACGCAGTATTTT,CASSPFVGTDTQYF
NA,TRBJ1-3,TRBV14,many,TGTGCCAGCAGCCTCTTCGGGGCAGTCCGCTCTGGAAACACCATATATTTT,CASSLFGAVRSGNTIYF
NA,TRBJ2-1,TRBV6-5,many,TGTGCCAGCAGTTACGGGGGGAATGAGCAGTTCTTC,CASSYGGNEQFF